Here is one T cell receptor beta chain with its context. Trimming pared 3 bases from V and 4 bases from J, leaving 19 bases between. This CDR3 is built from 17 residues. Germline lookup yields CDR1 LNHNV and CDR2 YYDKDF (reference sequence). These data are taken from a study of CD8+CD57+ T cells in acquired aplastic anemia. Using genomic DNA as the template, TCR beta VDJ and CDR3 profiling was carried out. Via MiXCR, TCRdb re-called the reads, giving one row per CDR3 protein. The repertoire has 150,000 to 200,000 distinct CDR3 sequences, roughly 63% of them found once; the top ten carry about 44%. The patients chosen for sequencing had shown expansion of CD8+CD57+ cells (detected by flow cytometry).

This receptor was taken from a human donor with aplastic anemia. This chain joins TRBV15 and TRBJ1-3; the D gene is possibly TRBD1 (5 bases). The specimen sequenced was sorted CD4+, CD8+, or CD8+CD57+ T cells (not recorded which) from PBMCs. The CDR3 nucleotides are TGTGCCACCAGCAGGCACCGGGCGGAGGGGTCGGGAAACACCATATATTTT. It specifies CATSRHRAEGSGNTIYF.